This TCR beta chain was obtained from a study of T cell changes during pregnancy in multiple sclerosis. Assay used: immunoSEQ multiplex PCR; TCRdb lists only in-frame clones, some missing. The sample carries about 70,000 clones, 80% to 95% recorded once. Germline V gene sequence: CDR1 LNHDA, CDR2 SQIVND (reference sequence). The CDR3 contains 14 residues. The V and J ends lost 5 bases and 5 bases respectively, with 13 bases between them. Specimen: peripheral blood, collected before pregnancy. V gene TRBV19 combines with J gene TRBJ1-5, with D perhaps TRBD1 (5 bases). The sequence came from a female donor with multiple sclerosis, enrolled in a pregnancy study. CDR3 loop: CASSFPGGDQPQHF. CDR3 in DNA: TGTGCCAGTAGTTTCCCCGGGGGGGATCAGCCCCAGCATTTT.